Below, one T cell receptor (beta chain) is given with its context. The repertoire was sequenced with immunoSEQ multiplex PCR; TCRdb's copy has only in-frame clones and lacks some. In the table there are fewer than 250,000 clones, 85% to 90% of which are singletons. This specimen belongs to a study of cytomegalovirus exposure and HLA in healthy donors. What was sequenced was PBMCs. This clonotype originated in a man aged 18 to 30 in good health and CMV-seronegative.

The CDR3 sequence: CASSTPRLVEKLFF. CDR3 sequence (DNA): TGTGCCAGCAGTACCCCCCGGTTGGTCGAAAAACTGTTTTTT. This chain links TRBV28 with TRBJ1-4; D not resolved. This CDR3 contains 14 residues. Germline-derived CDR1 and CDR2 are MDHEN and SYDVKM. Trimming pared 5 bases from V and 8 bases from J, leaving 15 bases between.